These T cell receptor beta chains were read from a single sample in a study of control samples from healthy donors and cancer patients. Libraries were prepared by immunoSEQ multiplex PCR; TCRdb keeps only in-frame clonotypes and omits some of them. Altogether about 220,000 clones are present, roughly 94% being singletons, with the ten largest covering roughly 1.6%. Sequencing used blood. These receptors were obtained from a man aged 50-60 years in good health. Both conserved end residues are part of each CDR3. A D gene is named only where the DNA matches it firmly. Size tells how often a clone was seen (once, few, many) or the class of an expanded clone, and some rows leave it out.

TRBD2 | TRBJ2-1 | - | TRBV28 | TGTGCCAGCAGTTTATCGGGGCTAGCGGGGGGGAGCTCCTACAATGAGCAGTTCTTC | CASSLSGLAGGSSYNEQFF
- | TRBJ2-2 | - | TRBV6-5 | TGTGCCAGCAGTCTCTTGACCCAGGCCGGGGAGCTGTTTTTT | CASSLLTQAGELFF
- | TRBJ2-4 | once | TRBV3-1/TRBV3-2 | TGTGCCAGCAGCCACCTCTGGGGGACGGGCAAAAACATTCAGTACTTC | CASSHLWGTGKNIQYF
- | TRBJ1-5 | once | TRBV6-2/TRBV6-3 | TGTGCCAGCAGTACCTCGCGGGGGTGGAATCAGCCCCAGCATTTT | CASSTSRGWNQPQHF
TRBD1 | TRBJ2-3 | - | TRBV19 | TGTGCCAGCGCCGGGACAGGGCTCGGGACAGATACGCAGTATTTT | CASAGTGLGTDTQYF
TRBD1 | TRBJ2-1 | - | TRBV24-1 | TGTGCCACCAGTGATCACGACAGGGGAACGTACAATGAGCAGTTCTTC | CATSDHDRGTYNEQFF
- | TRBJ1-4 | - | TRBV2 | TGTGCCAGCAGTGTGGTGGGGGTCCCTAATGAAAAACTGTTTTTT | CASSVVGVPNEKLFF
- | TRBJ1-1 | - | TRBV19 | TGTGCCAGTAGCTTCAACTCAGACACTGAAGCTTTCTTT | CASSFNSDTEAFF
- | TRBJ1-6 | - | TRBV2 | TGTGCCAGCAGTGAATCAAGAGGGGGAGGATCACCCCTCCACTTT | CASSESRGGGSPLHF
TRBD2 | TRBJ2-5 | - | TRBV5-5 | TGTGCCAGCAGCCCGGGGGGGGCGGGGGCATCTTTCGGGGAGACCCAGTACTTC | CASSPGGAGASFGETQYF
TRBD1 | TRBJ2-2 | - | TRBV10-3 | TGTGCCTCTATGGGACAGTTAAACACCGGGGAGCTGTTTTTT | CASMGQLNTGELFF
- | TRBJ1-5 | - | TRBV4-3 | TGCGCCAGCAGCCAAGTTTGGGAGGGGGGGCAGCCCCAGCATTTT | CASSQVWEGGQPQHF
- | TRBJ1-4 | - | TRBV9 | TGTGCCAGCAGCCCCCCCTTCACGGAGTGGGGTGAAAAACTGTTTTTT | CASSPPFTEWGEKLFF
TRBD2 | TRBJ2-2 | - | TRBV6-2/TRBV6-3 | TGTGCCAGCAGTTACTTGACTAGCGGTGACACCGGGGAGCTGTTTTTT | CASSYLTSGDTGELFF
- | TRBJ1-1 | - | TRBV10-3 | TGTGCCATCAGTGAGCCCCAGGGGTTCGGGACTGAAGCTTTCTTT | CAISEPQGFGTEAFF
- | TRBJ2-5 | - | TRBV12-3/TRBV12-4 | TGTGCCAGCAGCCTTATTAGGGAGACCCAGTACTTC | CASSLIRETQYF
- | TRBJ1-5 | - | TRBV4-2 | TGTGCCAGCAGCCAAGATTCCCAGGGTAGGGGGGAACCCCAGCATTTT | CASSQDSQGRGEPQHF
- | TRBJ2-5 | - | TRBV5-4 | TGTGCCAGCACCTTAGGAAGGGGCCAAGAGACCCAGTACTTC | CASTLGRGQETQYF
TRBD2 | TRBJ2-1 | - | TRBV5-1 | TGCGCCAGCAGCTTGGCCTCGGGACTAAAATCTACCTACAATGAGCAGTTCTTC | CASSLASGLKSTYNEQFF
- | TRBJ1-5 | - | TRBV5-4 | TGTGCCAGCAGCCCAGGGGCGGGGTGGGATCAGCCCCAGCATTTT | CASSPGAGWDQPQHF
- | TRBJ2-5 | - | TRBV5-4 | TGTGCCAGCAGCTTGGGCAGCCAAGAGACCCAGTACTTC | CASSLGSQETQYF
- | TRBJ1-5 | once | TRBV6-5 | TGTGCCAGCATGGATCAGCCCCAGCATTTT | CASMDQPQHF
- | TRBJ2-1 | - | TRBV29-1 | TGCAGCGTTGTAGGGGTGGGGGAGCAGTTCTTC | CSVVGVGEQFF
- | TRBJ1-4 | - | TRBV7-9 | TGTGCCAGCAGCTTAGGGACAACTAATGAAAAACTGTTTTTT | CASSLGTTNEKLFF
TRBD1 | TRBJ1-2 | - | TRBV28 | TGTGCCAGCACCCCCGGGACAGCCTTACGCCAAGGCTACACCTTC | CASTPGTALRQGYTF
- | TRBJ1-1 | - | TRBV4-3 | TGCGCCAGCAGCCAAGATCGGGCAGAGAACACTGAAGCTTTCTTT | CASSQDRAENTEAFF
TRBD1 | TRBJ1-2 | - | TRBV5-5 | TGTGCCAGCAGCCTGGACGTCGGGACAGACTATGGCTACACCTTC | CASSLDVGTDYGYTF
- | TRBJ2-1 | - | TRBV28 | TGTGCCAGCAGGGCCCAGGGCCCCCACAATGAGCAGTTCTTC | CASRAQGPHNEQFF
- | TRBJ1-4 | - | TRBV5-1 | TGCGCCAGCAGCTTGGGAACAGGGAGGAGGGCTAATGAAAAACTGTTTTTT | CASSLGTGRRANEKLFF
TRBD2 | TRBJ2-3 | once | TRBV9 | TGTGCCAGCAGCCCAGCGGGGGGGCGGGGTACGCAGTATTTT | CASSPAGGRGTQYF
- | TRBJ2-3 | - | TRBV27 | TGTGCCAGCAGTTTCCGCAGGGGAGATGGCACAGATACGCAGTATTTT | CASSFRRGDGTDTQYF
TRBD1 | TRBJ1-4 | once | TRBV5-1 | TGCGCCAGCAGCCCGACACTTAGGACAGGGGCTGAAAAACTGTTTTTT | CASSPTLRTGAEKLFF
- | TRBJ2-6 | - | TRBV9 | TGTGCCAGCACCCGTGGGTCTGGGGCCAACGTCCTGACTTTC | CASTRGSGANVLTF
TRBD1 | TRBJ1-5 | - | TRBV28 | TGTGCCTCTCACCCGCCGGGACAGGGAAATCAGCCCCAGCATTTT | CASHPPGQGNQPQHF
- | TRBJ2-3 | - | TRBV3-1/TRBV3-2 | TGTGCCAGCAGCCAAGGGGCGGGAACCACAGATACGCAGTATTTT | CASSQGAGTTDTQYF
- | TRBJ2-1 | - | TRBV7-2 | TGTGCCAGCAGCTTAAACAGCATCAATGAGCAGTTCTTC | CASSLNSINEQFF
- | TRBJ2-3 | - | TRBV3-1/TRBV3-2 | TGTGCCAGCAGCCTTAAGGGCATAATCTCTAGCACAGATACGCAGTATTTT | CASSLKGIISSTDTQYF
- | TRBJ1-1 | - | TRBV5-1 | TGCGCCAGCAGCTTTACAGGGCTTATGAACACTGAAGCTTTCTTT | CASSFTGLMNTEAFF
- | TRBJ1-4 | - | TRBV19 | TGTGCCAGTAGTAATTCCTGGACGGGAAATGAAAAACTGTTTTTT | CASSNSWTGNEKLFF
TRBD1 | TRBJ2-3 | once | TRBV28 | TGTGCCAGCAGTCTCCGACAGGGGGCGACCGATACGCAGTATTTT | CASSLRQGATDTQYF
- | TRBJ2-1 | - | TRBV24-1 | TGTGCCACCAGTGATACTGGGACGGAAATCCGTTCCAATGAGCAGTTCTTC | CATSDTGTEIRSNEQFF
TRBD1 | TRBJ1-1 | - | TRBV5-6 | TGTGCCAGCAGCTCCCGACAGGGTTGGAACACTGAAGCTTTCTTT | CASSSRQGWNTEAFF
TRBD1 | TRBJ1-1 | - | TRBV30 | TGTGCCTGGAGGGGGACAGGGCGGACTGAAGCTTTCTTT | CAWRGTGRTEAFF
- | TRBJ1-1 | - | TRBV6-5 | TGTGCCAGCAGTTACTCCCACCAGAACACTGAAGCTTTCTTT | CASSYSHQNTEAFF
- | TRBJ1-5 | - | TRBV2 | TGTGCCAGCAGTACTTCAGGGGGCAATCAGCCCCAGCATTTT | CASSTSGGNQPQHF
TRBD2 | TRBJ2-3 | - | TRBV2 | TGTGCCAGCAGCCTAGCGGGGGGGCAAGGAGATACGCAGTATTTT | CASSLAGGQGDTQYF
- | TRBJ1-2 | - | TRBV4-1 | TGCGCCAGCAGCCAAGGCCAGGACTATGGCTACACCTTC | CASSQGQDYGYTF
- | TRBJ2-3 | once | TRBV6-2/TRBV6-3 | TGTGCCAGCAGTGTTACTACCGGGAAGACTAGCACAGATACGCAGTATTTT | CASSVTTGKTSTDTQYF
- | TRBJ1-1 | - | TRBV11-2 | TGTGCCAGCAGCTTAGAGACAGGTGTATGGACTGAAGCTTTCTTT | CASSLETGVWTEAFF
- | TRBJ1-2 | - | TRBV5-1 | TGCGCCAGCAGCCCTCCGGGTGTGCCGCACTATGGCTACACCTTC | CASSPPGVPHYGYTF